Shown below are 9 T cell receptor beta chains from a single sample sequenced in a study of blood T cell repertoires in COVID-19. Produced via immunoSEQ multiplex PCR; TCRdb's table is partial and in-frame only. The top ten clones hold roughly 6.8% of a sample with 350,000 to 400,000 clones, about 90% of them seen once. Sequencing was carried out using peripheral blood. The receptor set was obtained from a young man with active or convalescent COVID-19.

This clone appeared once. V usage is TRBV27 and J usage is TRBJ2-1; no clear D gene. Between the trimmed V and J ends, which lost 7 bases and 0 bases, there was a span of 13 bases. From germline, CDR1 is MNHEY and CDR2 SMNVEV (reference sequence). This CDR3 has 15 residues. CDR3 nucleotide sequence: TGTGCCAGCAACTCCATTCTGAGCTCCTACAATGAGCAGTTCTTC. Translating gives CASNSILSSYNEQFF.

The chain joins TRBV6-6 to TRBJ2-7, with 7 positions matching TRBD2. The V gene's germline CDR1 is MNHNY and CDR2 SVGAGI (reference sequence). This CDR3 spans 13 amino acids. Losses at the gene ends were 7 bases for V and 5 bases for J; bases not matched to a gene: 8. The CDR3 loop is CASIHPGGHEQYF. CDR3 nucleotide sequence: TGTGCCAGCATCCATCCGGGGGGTCACGAGCAGTACTTC.

This chain connects TRBV7-8 to TRBJ2-7, with TRBD1 matching over 7 bases. V was pared by 2 bases and J by 1 base, with 5 bases of the junction left unmatched. This CDR3 region has 15 residues. Germline assignment: CDR1 SGHVS and CDR2 FQNEAQ. CDR3 bases: TGTGCCAGCAGCTTAAGGGACAGTAGATCCTACGAGCAGTACTTC. Its protein product is CASSLRDSRSYEQYF. The complete variable domain, with remaining parts taken from reference TRBV7-8 and TRBJ2-7, reads GAGVSQSPRYKVAKRGQDVALRCDPISGHVSLFWYQQALGQGPEFLTYFQNEAQLDKSGLPSDRFFAERPEGSVSTLKIQRTQQEDSAVYLCASSLRDSRSYEQYFGPGTRLTVT.

This rearrangement joins TRBV19 to TRBJ1-2; D is possibly TRBD1 (6 bases). CDR3 size: 15 residues. V was clipped by 6 bases and J by 8 bases, with 22 bases between them. Germline V gene data show CDR1 as LNHDA and CDR2 as SQIVND (reference sequence). In DNA form, the CDR3 reads TGTGCCAGTAGCACCGGGACATACGGATCTGGGGGCTACACCTTC. Protein sequence: CASSTGTYGSGGYTF.

The chain joins TRBV19 to TRBJ1-5; 8 nucleotides match TRBD1. Germline lookup yields CDR1 LNHDA and CDR2 SQIVND (reference sequence). The CDR3 length is 14 residues. V lost 6 bases and J lost 5; bases outside the gene matches: 6. Here the CDR3 DNA reads TGTGCCAGTAGAAGGACAGGGCTTTATCAGCCCCAGCATTTT. Its protein product is CASRRTGLYQPQHF.

The CDR3 reads CASSQDRNNQPQHF. CDR3 coding DNA: TGTGCCAGCAGCCAGGACAGAAACAATCAGCCCCAGCATTTT. The rearrangement uses TRBV6-6 and TRBJ1-5; a possible D gene is TRBD1 (6 bases). Per germline, CDR1 MNHNY and CDR2 SVGAGI (reference sequence). The CDR3 totals 14 residues. The germline V and J ends were trimmed by 6 bases and 3 bases, with 12 bases remaining between them.

The chain carries TRBV19 and TRBJ2-1, with 10 bases that match TRBD2. This CDR3 has 15 amino acids. Trimming at V came to 8 bases and at J to 7 bases, leaving 11 bases not matched to a gene. CDR1 LNHDA and CDR2 SQIVND come from the germline V gene (reference sequence). This CDR3 is CASGRGTSVVNEQFF. The CDR3 DNA reads as TGTGCCAGTGGCCGGGGGACTAGCGTCGTAAATGAGCAGTTCTTC.

The chain combines TRBV27 with TRBJ1-5, with TRBD1 identical over 7 bases. Germline V lookup: CDR1 MNHEY, CDR2 SMNVEV (reference sequence). With V trimmed by 2 bases and J by 6 bases, 7 bases remained unmatched. This CDR3 has 15 amino acids. For the CDR3, the DNA is TGTGCCAGCAGTTTAGGAGGGGGCGCGGGTCAGCCCCAGCATTTT. Its translation: CASSLGGGAGQPQHF.

The CDR3, as DNA: TGTGCCAGCAGCATGGCCAGGGGGCTGAACGAGCAGTACTTC. It translates to CASSMARGLNEQYF. The rearrangement uses TRBV28 and TRBJ2-7; TRBD1 agrees at 8 bases. The germline V gene has CDR1 MDHEN and CDR2 SYDVKM. CDR3 length: 14 amino acids. With 6 bases clipped from V and 5 bases from J, the junction kept 9 bases outside the gene matches.